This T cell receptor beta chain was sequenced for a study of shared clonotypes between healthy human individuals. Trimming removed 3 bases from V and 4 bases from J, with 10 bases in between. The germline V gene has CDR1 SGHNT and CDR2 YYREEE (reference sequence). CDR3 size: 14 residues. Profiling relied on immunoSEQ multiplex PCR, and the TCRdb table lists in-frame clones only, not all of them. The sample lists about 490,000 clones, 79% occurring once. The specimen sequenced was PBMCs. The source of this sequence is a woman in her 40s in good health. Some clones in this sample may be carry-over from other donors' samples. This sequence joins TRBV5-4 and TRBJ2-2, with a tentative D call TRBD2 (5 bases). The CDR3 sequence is CASSYLASTGELFF. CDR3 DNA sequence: TGTGCCAGCAGCTATCTAGCTTCCACCGGGGAGCTGTTTTTT. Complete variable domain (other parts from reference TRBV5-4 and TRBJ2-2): ETGVTQSPTHLIKTRGQQVTLRCSSQSGHNTVSWYQQALGQGPQFIFQYYREEENGRGNFPPRFSGLQFPNYSSELNVNALELDDSALYLCASSYLASTGELFFGEGSRLTVL.